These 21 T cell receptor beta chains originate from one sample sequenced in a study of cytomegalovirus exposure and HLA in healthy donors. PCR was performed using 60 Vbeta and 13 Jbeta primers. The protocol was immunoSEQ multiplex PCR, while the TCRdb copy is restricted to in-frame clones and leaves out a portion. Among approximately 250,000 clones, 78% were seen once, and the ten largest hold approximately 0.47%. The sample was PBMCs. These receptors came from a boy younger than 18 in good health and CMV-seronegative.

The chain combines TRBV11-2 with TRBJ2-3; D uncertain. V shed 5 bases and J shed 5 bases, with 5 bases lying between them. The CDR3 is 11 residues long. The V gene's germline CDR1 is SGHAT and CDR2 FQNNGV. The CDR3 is CASSPLDTQYF. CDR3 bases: TGTGCCAGCAGCCCACTAGATACGCAGTATTTT.

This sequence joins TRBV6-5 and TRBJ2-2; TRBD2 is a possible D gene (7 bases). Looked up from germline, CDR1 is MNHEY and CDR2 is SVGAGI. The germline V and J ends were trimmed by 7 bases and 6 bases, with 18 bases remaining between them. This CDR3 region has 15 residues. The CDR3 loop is CASIARTGRAGELFF. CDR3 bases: TGTGCCAGCATCGCACGCACAGGGAGGGCCGGGGAGCTGTTTTTT.

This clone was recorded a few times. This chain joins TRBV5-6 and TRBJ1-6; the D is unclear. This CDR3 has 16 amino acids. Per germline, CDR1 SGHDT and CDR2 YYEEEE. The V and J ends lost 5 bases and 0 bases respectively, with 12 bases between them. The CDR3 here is CASSSPMSSYNSPLHF. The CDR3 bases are TGTGCCAGCAGTTCACCGATGAGCTCCTATAATTCACCCCTCCACTTT.

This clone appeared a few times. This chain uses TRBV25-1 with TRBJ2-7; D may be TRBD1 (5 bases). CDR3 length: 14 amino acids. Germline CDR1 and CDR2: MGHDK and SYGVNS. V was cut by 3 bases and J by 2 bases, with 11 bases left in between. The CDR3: CASSDPRVPYEQYF. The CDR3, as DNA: TGTGCCAGCAGTGACCCCAGGGTACCCTACGAGCAGTACTTC.

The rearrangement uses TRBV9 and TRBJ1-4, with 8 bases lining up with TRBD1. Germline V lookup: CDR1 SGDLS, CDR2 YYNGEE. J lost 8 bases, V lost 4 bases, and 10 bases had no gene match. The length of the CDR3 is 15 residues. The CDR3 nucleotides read TGTGCCAGCAGCACCGGACAGGGAGGCGTAGAAAAACTGTTTTTT. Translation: CASSTGQGGVEKLFF.

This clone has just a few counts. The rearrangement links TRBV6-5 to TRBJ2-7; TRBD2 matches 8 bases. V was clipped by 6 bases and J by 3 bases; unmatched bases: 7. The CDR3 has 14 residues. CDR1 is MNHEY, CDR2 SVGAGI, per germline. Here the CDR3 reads CASSTSGSGYEQYF. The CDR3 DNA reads TGTGCCAGCAGCACTAGCGGCTCGGGCTACGAGCAGTACTTC.

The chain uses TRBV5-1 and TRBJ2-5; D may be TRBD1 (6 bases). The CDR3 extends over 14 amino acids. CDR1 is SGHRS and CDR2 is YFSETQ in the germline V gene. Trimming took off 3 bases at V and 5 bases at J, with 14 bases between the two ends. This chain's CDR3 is CASSSGALPETQYF. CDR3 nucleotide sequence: TGCGCCAGCAGCTCAGGGGCGCTCCCTGAGACCCAGTACTTC.

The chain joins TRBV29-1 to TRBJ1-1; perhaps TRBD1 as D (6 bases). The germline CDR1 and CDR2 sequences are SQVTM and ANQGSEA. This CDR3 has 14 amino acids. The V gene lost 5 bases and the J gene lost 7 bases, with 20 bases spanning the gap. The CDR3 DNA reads TGCAGCGTTCGAGGACAGTCCAAGGGACGTGAAGCTTTCTTT. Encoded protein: CSVRGQSKGREAFF.

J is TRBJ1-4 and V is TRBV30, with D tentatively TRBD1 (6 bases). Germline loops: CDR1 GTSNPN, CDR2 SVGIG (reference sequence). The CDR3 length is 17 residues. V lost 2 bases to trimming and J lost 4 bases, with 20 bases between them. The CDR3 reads CAWSSEPWTAFNEKLFF. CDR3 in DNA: TGTGCCTGGAGTTCCGAACCTTGGACAGCCTTTAATGAAAAACTGTTTTTT.

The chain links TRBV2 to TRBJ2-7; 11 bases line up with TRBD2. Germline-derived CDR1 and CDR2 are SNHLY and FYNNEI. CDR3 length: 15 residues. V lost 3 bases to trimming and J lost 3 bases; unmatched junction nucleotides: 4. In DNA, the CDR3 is TGTGCCAGCAGTGAGACTAGCGGGGTATACTACGAGCAGTACTTC. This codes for CASSETSGVYYEQYF.

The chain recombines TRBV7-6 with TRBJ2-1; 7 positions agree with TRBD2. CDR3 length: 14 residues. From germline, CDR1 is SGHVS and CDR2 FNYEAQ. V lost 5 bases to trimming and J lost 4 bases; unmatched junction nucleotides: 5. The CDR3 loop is CASSQSGTYNEQFF. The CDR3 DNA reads TGTGCCAGCAGCCAAAGCGGGACTTACAATGAGCAGTTCTTC.

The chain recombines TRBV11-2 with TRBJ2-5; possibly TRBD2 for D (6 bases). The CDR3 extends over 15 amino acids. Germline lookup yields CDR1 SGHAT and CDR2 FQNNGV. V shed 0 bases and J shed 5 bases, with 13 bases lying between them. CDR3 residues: CASSLEVYRGETQYF. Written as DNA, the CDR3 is TGTGCCAGCAGCTTAGAAGTCTACCGGGGGGAGACCCAGTACTTC.

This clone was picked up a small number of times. The CDR3 coding sequence is TGTGCCAGCAGCCGGACAGCGAACTCCTACGAGCAGTACTTC. Its protein is CASSRTANSYEQYF. The rearrangement joins TRBV6-1 to TRBJ2-7, with TRBD1 as a possible D gene (6 bases). This CDR3 has 14 residues. V was trimmed by 6 bases and J by 0 bases, leaving 12 bases between them. In germline, CDR1 is MNHNS, CDR2 SASEGT.

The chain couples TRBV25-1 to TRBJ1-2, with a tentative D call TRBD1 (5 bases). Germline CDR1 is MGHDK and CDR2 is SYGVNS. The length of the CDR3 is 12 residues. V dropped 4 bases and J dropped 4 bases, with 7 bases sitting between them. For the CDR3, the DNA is TGTGCCAGCAGTGCAGGGTCCTATGGCTACACCTTC. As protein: CASSAGSYGYTF.

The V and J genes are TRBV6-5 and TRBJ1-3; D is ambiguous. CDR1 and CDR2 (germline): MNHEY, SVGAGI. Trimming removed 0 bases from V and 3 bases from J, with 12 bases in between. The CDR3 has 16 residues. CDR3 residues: CASSYSVPRDGNTIYF. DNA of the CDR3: TGTGCCAGCAGTTACTCGGTACCCCGGGATGGAAACACCATATATTTT.

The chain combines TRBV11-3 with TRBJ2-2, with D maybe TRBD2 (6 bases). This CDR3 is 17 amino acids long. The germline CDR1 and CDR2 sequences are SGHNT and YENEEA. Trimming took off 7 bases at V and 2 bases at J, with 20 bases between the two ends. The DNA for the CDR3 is TGTGCCAGCACCCGGAGGGCCCAGCGAATTAACACCGGGGAGCTGTTTTTT. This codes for CASTRRAQRINTGELFF. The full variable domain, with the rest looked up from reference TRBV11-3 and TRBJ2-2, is EAGVVQSPRYKIIEKKQPVAFWCNPISGHNTLYWYLQNLGQGPELLIRYENEEAVDDSQLPKDRFSAERLKGVDSTLKIQPAELGDSAVYLCASTRRAQRINTGELFFGEGSRLTVL.

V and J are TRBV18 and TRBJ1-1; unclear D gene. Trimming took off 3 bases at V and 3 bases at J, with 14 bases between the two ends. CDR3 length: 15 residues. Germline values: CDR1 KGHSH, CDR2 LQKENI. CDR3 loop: CASSPKRETYTEAFF. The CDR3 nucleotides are TGTGCCAGCTCACCCAAGAGGGAAACCTACACTGAAGCTTTCTTT.

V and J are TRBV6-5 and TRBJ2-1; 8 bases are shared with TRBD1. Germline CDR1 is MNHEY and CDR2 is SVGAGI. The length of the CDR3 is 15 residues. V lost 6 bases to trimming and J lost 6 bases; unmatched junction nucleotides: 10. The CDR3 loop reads CASSSDRVNSNEQFF. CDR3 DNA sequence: TGTGCCAGCAGCTCGGACAGGGTAAATTCCAATGAGCAGTTCTTC.

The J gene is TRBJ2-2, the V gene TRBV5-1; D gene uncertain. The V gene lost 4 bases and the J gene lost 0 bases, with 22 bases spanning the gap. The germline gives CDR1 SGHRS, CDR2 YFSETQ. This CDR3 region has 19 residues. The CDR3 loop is CASSPGLFFGGANTGELFF. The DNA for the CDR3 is TGCGCCAGCAGCCCCGGCCTCTTTTTTGGCGGCGCGAACACCGGGGAGCTGTTTTTT.

CDR3 region: CASPGGTVQRANTGELFF. DNA of the CDR3: TGTGCCAGCCCCGGAGGGACAGTCCAACGCGCGAACACCGGGGAGCTGTTTTTT. The V call is TRBV27, the J call TRBJ2-2, with D perhaps TRBD1 (7 bases). The germline gives CDR1 MNHEY, CDR2 SMNVEV (reference sequence). The CDR3 is 18 residues long. The V and J ends lost 8 bases and 0 bases respectively, with 22 bases between them.

The CDR3 DNA follows: TGTGCCAGCAGCTCCAGGGTAGCAGATACGCAGTATTTT. Encoded protein: CASSSRVADTQYF. V gene TRBV7-3 combines with J gene TRBJ2-3; a possible D gene is TRBD1 (5 bases). Trimming took off 4 bases at V and 4 bases at J, with 9 bases between the two ends. The CDR3 consists of 13 residues. The germline V gene encodes CDR1 SGHTA and CDR2 FQGTGA.